These 30 T cell receptor beta chains were all obtained from the same sample, sequenced in a study of spatial heterogeneity in lung cancer. TCRdb fed the 5' RACE reads into MiXCR, producing one record per CDR3 protein. The table records approximately 93,000 distinct CDR3 sequences, approximately 20% of them present only once. Time point: blood at routine non-recurrence follow-up after resection. The input for sequencing was PBMCs, taken at follow-up. The receptors were gathered from a male donor with early-stage non-small cell lung cancer.

This clonotype was picked up a small number of times. The V gene is TRBV4-1, the J gene TRBJ1-5; no clear D. Trimming shortened V by 2 bases and J by 4 bases, and 9 bases separated the two germline ends. CDR1 is MGHRA, CDR2 YSYEKL, per germline. CDR3 length: 14 amino acids. CDR3 sequence (DNA): TGCGCCAGCAGCCAACCTGGGAGTAATCAGCCCCAGCATTTT. Translating gives CASSQPGSNQPQHF.

V usage is TRBV6-2 or TRBV6-3 and J usage is TRBJ1-2; D is unclear. V lost 2 bases and J 3 bases, leaving 7 bases between the germline ends. Germline assignment: CDR1 MNHEY and CDR2 SVGEGT. The CDR3 is 13 residues long. The CDR3 coding sequence is TGTGCCAGCAGTTACGGAGAATACTATGGCTACACCTTC. Amino acid sequence: CASSYGEYYGYTF.

The chain recombines TRBV10-1 with TRBJ2-2; D could derive from TRBD1 or TRBD2 (5 bases each). CDR3 size: 15 residues. The germline gives CDR1 WNHNN, CDR2 SYGVQD (reference sequence). V lost 4 bases and J 5 bases, leaving 14 bases between the germline ends. CDR3 DNA sequence: TGCGCCAGCAGTGTGGGACCCCCGGAAACCGGGGAGCTGTTTTTT. Translation gives CASSVGPPETGELFF.

This clonotype was seen only once. This rearrangement joins TRBV11-2 to TRBJ2-1; D is uncertain. Germline values: CDR1 SGHAT, CDR2 FQNNGV. V lost 1 base to trimming and J lost 5 bases, with 9 bases between them. The CDR3 is 14 amino acids. Here the CDR3 DNA reads TGTGCCAGCAGCTTAGGAGGCGGCCACAATGAGCAGTTCTTC. It codes for CASSLGGGHNEQFF.

This clonotype came up many times. The V gene is TRBV30, the J gene TRBJ1-6; maybe TRBD1 (5 bases). The germline CDR1 and CDR2 sequences are GTSNPN and SVGIG (reference sequence). This CDR3 region has 13 residues. Trimming cost V 2 bases and J 8 bases, with 10 bases left between them. CDR3 residues: CAWSKGYDSPLHF. CDR3 DNA sequence: TGTGCCTGGAGTAAGGGGTACGATTCACCCCTCCACTTT.

The table lists this clonotype with a few counts. The chain carries TRBV9 and TRBJ1-1, with D perhaps TRBD1 (6 bases). The CDR3 has 17 residues. CDR1 is SGDLS, CDR2 YYNGEE, per germline. Trimming removed 4 bases from V and 1 base from J, with 20 bases in between. The CDR3 coding sequence is TGTGCCAGCAGCCCCCGAATGGGTTTGACAGGGAACACTGAAGCTTTCTTT. Its protein product is CASSPRMGLTGNTEAFF. Full variable domain (outside the CDR3, taken from reference TRBV9 and TRBJ1-1): DSGVTQTPKHLITATGQRVTLRCSPRSGDLSVYWYQQSLDQGLQFLIQYYNGEERAKGNILERFSAQQFPDLHSELNLSSLELGDSALYFCASSPRMGLTGNTEAFFGQGTRLTVV.

A word on this clonotype: This could be a read error, since a much larger clone is one nucleotide away. The chain employs TRBV7-7 and TRBJ2-3, with 7 bases aligning to TRBD2. This CDR3 has 14 residues. Germline CDR1 and CDR2: SSHAT and FNYEAQ (reference sequence). CDR3 region: CVSSRGGLKDTQYF. The CDR3 nucleotides read TGTGTCAGCAGCCGGGGAGGGCTGAAAGATACGCAGTATTTT. The complete variable domain, with remaining parts taken from reference TRBV7-7 and TRBJ2-3, reads GAGVSQSPRYKVTKRGQDVTLRCDPISSHATLYWYQQALGQGPEFLTYFNYEAQPDKSGLPSDRFSAERPEGSISTLTIQRTEQRDSAMYRCVSSRGGLKDTQYFGPGTRLTVL.

The V gene is TRBV7-2, the J gene TRBJ2-1, with 7 bases that match TRBD1. Germline values: CDR1 SGHTA, CDR2 FQGNSA. Trimming took 4 bases from V and 4 from J; bases not matched to a gene: 7. The CDR3 is 15 residues long. The CDR3: CASSSGQPQYNEQFF. CDR3 DNA: TGTGCCAGCAGCTCGGGACAGCCTCAATACAATGAGCAGTTCTTC. The full variable domain, completed using reference TRBV7-2 and TRBJ2-1, is GAGVSQSPSNKVTEKGKDVELRCDPISGHTALYWYRQSLGQGLEFLIYFQGNSAPDKSGLPSDRFSAERTGGSVSTLTIQRTQQEDSAVYLCASSSGQPQYNEQFFGPGTRLTVL.

This clonotype has at least ten counts. The chain is built from TRBV2 and TRBJ1-3; D possibly corresponds to TRBD1 (5 bases). Germline lookup yields CDR1 SNHLY and CDR2 FYNNEI. The CDR3 length is 13 residues. V was pared by 11 bases and J by 3 bases, with 14 bases between. The CDR3 coding sequence is TGTGCCTCTTCGGGGGGTCTTGGAAACACCATATATTTT. Translating gives CASSGGLGNTIYF.

The genes are TRBV24-1 and TRBJ2-1, with TRBD1 matching 8 bases. Germline CDR1 and CDR2: KGHDR and SFDVKD. Trimming cost V 4 bases and J 5 bases; bases outside gene matches: 12. The CDR3 is 17 residues long. As DNA, the CDR3 is TGTGCCACCAGTGAACGTGGACAGGGAAAATTCAACAATGAGCAGTTCTTC. Its protein is CATSERGQGKFNNEQFF.

The chain carries TRBV6-1 and TRBJ2-3; 9 bases line up with TRBD2. Germline assignment: CDR1 MNHNS and CDR2 SASEGT. There are 17 residues in the CDR3. The V gene end was trimmed by 0 bases and the J gene end by 5 bases; junction bases not matched to a gene: 9. CDR3 region: CASSEAIPSGTLDTQYF. CDR3 nucleotides: TGTGCCAGCAGTGAAGCGATCCCTAGCGGGACCTTAGATACGCAGTATTTT.

In this sample, this clonotype turned up a few times. V gene TRBV4-1 combines with J gene TRBJ2-2; 9 positions match TRBD2. Germline lookup yields CDR1 MGHRA and CDR2 YSYEKL. V lost 3 bases to trimming and J lost 8 bases; unmatched junction nucleotides: 4. The CDR3 consists of 14 residues. The CDR3 region has the DNA TGCGCCAGCAGCCACTCTAGCGGGGAGGGGGAGCTGTTTTTT. It is translated as CASSHSSGEGELFF.

This clonotype was detected a few times. The V call is TRBV9, the J call TRBJ2-1; possibly TRBD2 for D (5 bases). CDR3 size: 14 residues. Germline CDR1 SGDLS, CDR2 YYNGEE. V dropped 3 bases and J dropped 0 bases, with 7 bases sitting between them. In DNA, the CDR3 is TGTGCCAGCAGCGGAGGACTCTCCTACAATGAGCAGTTCTTC. As protein: CASSGGLSYNEQFF.

The rearrangement links TRBV11-1 to TRBJ2-1; a possible D gene is TRBD2 (5 bases). V was shortened by 5 bases and J by 0 bases, with 17 bases between the two germline ends. This CDR3 is 17 amino acids long. CDR1 and CDR2 from the germline V gene are SGHAT and FQDESV (reference sequence). This CDR3 is CASSLLASSGSYNEQFF. For the CDR3, the DNA is TGTGCCAGCAGCCTCCTTGCTAGCAGCGGCTCCTACAATGAGCAGTTCTTC.

This chain connects TRBV20-1 to TRBJ1-5, with D uncertain. CDR3 size: 15 residues. V lost 0 bases and J 2 bases, leaving 11 bases between the germline ends. Germline loops: CDR1 DFQATT, CDR2 SNEGSKA (reference sequence). CDR3 sequence: CSARDAGSGNQPQHF. The CDR3 DNA sequence: TGCAGTGCTAGAGATGCCGGGTCTGGCAATCAGCCCCAGCATTTT.

This clonotype was seen a handful of times. This chain links TRBV5-1 with TRBJ2-3, with no clear D. This CDR3 region has 15 residues. Trimming took off 0 bases at V and 4 bases at J, with 12 bases between the two ends. Germline CDR1 SGHRS, CDR2 YFSETQ. The CDR3 DNA follows: TGCGCCAGCAGCTTGGGGGCGCAGAGGTCAGATACGCAGTATTTT. It translates to CASSLGAQRSDTQYF.

This clonotype was seen a few times. The chain carries TRBV15 and TRBJ2-1; 8 nucleotides align to TRBD2. V lost 2 bases and J lost 8; bases outside the gene matches: 8. The CDR3 contains 15 residues. Germline V gives CDR1 LNHNV, CDR2 YYDKDF (reference sequence). CDR3: CATSRSRTSLDEQFF. The CDR3 DNA follows: TGTGCCACCAGCAGATCCCGGACTAGCCTCGATGAGCAGTTCTTC.

This clonotype was observed a few times. J is TRBJ2-2 and V is TRBV19; 7 nucleotides align to TRBD1. V lost 6 bases and J lost 6; bases outside the gene matches: 1. This CDR3 has 12 residues. Germline V gene lookup returns CDR1 LNHDA and CDR2 SQIVND (reference sequence). The CDR3 loop reads CASSQGAGELFF. The CDR3 DNA sequence: TGTGCCAGTAGCCAGGGGGCCGGGGAGCTGTTTTTT. Together with reference TRBV19 and TRBJ2-2, the CDR3 gives the full variable domain: DGGITQSPKYLFRKEGQNVTLSCEQNLNHDAMYWYRQDPGQGLRLIYYSQIVNDFQKGDIAEGYSVSREKKESFPLTVTSAQKNPTAFYLCASSQGAGELFFGEGSRLTVL.

The rearrangement joins TRBV6-2 or TRBV6-3 to TRBJ2-7; D uncertain. V lost 5 bases and J lost 2, with 10 bases in between. CDR3 length equals 13 residues. Germline CDR1 is MNHEY and CDR2 is SVGEGT. The CDR3 loop is CASSTVKPYEQYV. DNA for the CDR3: TGTGCCAGCAGTACGGTAAAACCCTACGAGCAGTACGTC.

The chain has TRBV19 and TRBJ1-6; 8 positions match TRBD1. The germline gives CDR1 LNHDA, CDR2 SQIVND (reference sequence). The CDR3 has 14 amino acids. Unmatched junction bases numbered 6, after V lost 6 bases and J lost 8 bases. DNA for the CDR3: TGTGCCAGTAGCCGACAGGGGATGGATTCACCCCTCCACTTT. Translation: CASSRQGMDSPLHF. The full variable domain, rest sourced from reference TRBV19 and TRBJ1-6, is DGGITQSPKYLFRKEGQNVTLSCEQNLNHDAMYWYRQDPGQGLRLIYYSQIVNDFQKGDIAEGYSVSREKKESFPLTVTSAQKNPTAFYLCASSRQGMDSPLHFGNGTRLTVT.

J is TRBJ1-1 and V is TRBV7-9; D possibly corresponds to TRBD1 (5 bases). Germline V gives CDR1 SEHNR, CDR2 FQNEAQ (reference sequence). Trimming cost V 8 bases and J 1 base, with 14 bases left between them. The CDR3 contains 14 residues. For the CDR3, the DNA is TGTGCCAGCCGTATGACAGCCACGAACACTGAAGCTTTCTTT. Protein sequence: CASRMTATNTEAFF.

The chain links TRBV14 to TRBJ1-1; D is undetermined. Per germline, CDR1 SGHDN and CDR2 FVKESK. The CDR3 is made up of 15 amino acids. The ends were cut back, 3 bases at V and 2 bases at J, with 13 bases in the middle. The CDR3 DNA reads as TGTGCCAGCAGCCACTTATGGACGGGCAACACTGAAGCTTTCTTT. It specifies CASSHLWTGNTEAFF.

The chain joins TRBV3-1 to TRBJ1-4; D uncertain. Germline V lookup: CDR1 LGHDT, CDR2 YNNKEL (reference sequence). Trimming left V 4 bases short and J 4 bases short, with 10 bases between. The CDR3 consists of 14 residues. CDR3 sequence (DNA): TGTGCCAGCAGCCTGGGCCAGAATAATGAAAAACTGTTTTTT. This encodes CASSLGQNNEKLFF.

This chain joins TRBV6-1 and TRBJ2-7; 8 nucleotides match TRBD1. The CDR3 totals 16 residues. V lost 0 bases, J lost 1 base, and 5 bases stayed unmatched. Germline V gene data show CDR1 as MNHNS and CDR2 as SASEGT. The CDR3 nucleotides are TGTGCCAGCAGTGAAGCAGGGACAGGCGTATCCTACGAGCAGTACTTC. Translation: CASSEAGTGVSYEQYF.

The chain employs TRBV28 and TRBJ1-1; D might be TRBD1 (5 bases). The length of the CDR3 is 13 residues. Germline-derived CDR1 and CDR2 are MDHEN and SYDVKM. Trimming pared 10 bases from V and 0 bases from J, leaving 12 bases between. DNA of the CDR3: TGTGCCATCATCGACAGACTGAACACTGAAGCTTTCTTT. Translated, it gives CAIIDRLNTEAFF.

V and J are TRBV10-3 and TRBJ1-6; D might be TRBD1 (6 bases). Trimming cost V 6 bases and J 10 bases, with 13 bases left between them. Looked up from germline, CDR1 is ENHRY and CDR2 is SYGVKD. This CDR3 is 13 amino acids long. The DNA of the CDR3 is TGTGCCATCAGACAGGGATTCGAATCACCCCTCCACTTT. It translates to CAIRQGFESPLHF.

This clonotype was detected many times. This chain links TRBV14 with TRBJ2-1; D may be TRBD1 (7 bases). Germline V gene data show CDR1 as SGHDN and CDR2 as FVKESK. Trimming removed 0 bases from V and 7 bases from J, with 22 bases in between. The CDR3 contains 18 residues. CDR3 amino acids: CASSQDLGQSTRGNEQFF. DNA for the CDR3: TGTGCCAGCAGCCAAGACTTGGGACAGTCCACCCGGGGGAATGAGCAGTTCTTC.

The chain links TRBV9 to TRBJ2-3; 8 bases map to TRBD2. The CDR3 is 15 amino acids. The V gene's germline CDR1 is SGDLS and CDR2 YYNGEE. V shed 0 bases, J shed 4 bases, and the junction held 4 bases outside the gene matches. The CDR3 reads CASSVAGGSSDTQYF. The CDR3 DNA follows: TGTGCCAGCAGCGTAGCGGGAGGGTCATCAGATACGCAGTATTTT. Full variable domain (remainder filled in from reference TRBV9 and TRBJ2-3): DSGVTQTPKHLITATGQRVTLRCSPRSGDLSVYWYQQSLDQGLQFLIQYYNGEERAKGNILERFSAQQFPDLHSELNLSSLELGDSALYFCASSVAGGSSDTQYFGPGTRLTVL.

This clonotype was observed at least ten times. The chain couples TRBV5-1 to TRBJ2-7; 8 positions agree with TRBD1. The CDR3 has 15 amino acids. Trimming removed 7 bases from V and 3 bases from J; junction bases left unmatched: 12. The germline CDR1 and CDR2 sequences are SGHRS and YFSETQ. CDR3 sequence: CASRDGQGPFYEQYF. CDR3 nucleotide sequence: TGCGCCAGCCGCGACGGACAGGGACCTTTCTACGAGCAGTACTTC.

This clonotype has just a few counts. The CDR3: CASRGDIGGTEAFF. CDR3 coding DNA: TGTGCCAGTAGGGGGGACATCGGAGGGACTGAAGCTTTCTTT. The chain joins TRBV19 to TRBJ1-1; D possibly corresponds to TRBD1 (6 bases). The V and J ends lost 6 bases and 5 bases respectively, with 16 bases between them. The CDR3 extends over 14 amino acids. Germline-derived CDR1 and CDR2 are LNHDA and SQIVND (reference sequence).